Shown below are 23 T cell receptor beta chains from a single sample sequenced in a study of OX40 agonist ivuxolimab in advanced cancers. Data came from immunoSEQ multiplex PCR; TCRdb stores just in-frame clones and leaves some out. The sample includes more than 85,000 clones, 90% seen only once; the top ten take 0.25% to 0.35%. Specimen: CD4+ or CD8+ T cells sorted from blood, collected in a trial of the OX40 agonist ivuxolimab. These receptors were obtained from an adult with an advanced solid tumor such as melanoma, head and neck, liver or kidney cancer.

The chain has TRBV5-1 and TRBJ2-5, with TRBD2 as a possible D gene (6 bases). The germline V gene encodes CDR1 SGHRS and CDR2 YFSETQ. The CDR3 covers 16 residues. Between the trimmed V and J ends, which lost 0 bases and 0 bases, there was a span of 12 bases. CDR3 amino acids: CASSLGRGGYQETQYF. The CDR3 DNA follows: TGCGCCAGCAGCTTGGGGCGGGGCGGGTACCAAGAGACCCAGTACTTC.

CDR3 sequence reads: CASSLEGPDTQYF. For the CDR3, the DNA is TGTGCCAGCAGCTTAGAGGGGCCAGATACGCAGTATTTT. This rearrangement joins TRBV11-3 to TRBJ2-3; perhaps TRBD1 as D (5 bases). Looked up from germline, CDR1 is SGHNT and CDR2 is YENEEA. V was pared by 0 bases and J by 4 bases, with 5 bases between. The CDR3 spans 13 residues.

The chain has TRBV7-3 and TRBJ2-1; TRBD2 might be the D (5 bases). Germline V gene data show CDR1 as SGHTA and CDR2 as FQGTGA. Trimming shortened V by 5 bases and J by 5 bases, and 10 bases separated the two germline ends. This CDR3 region has 13 residues. The CDR3 DNA is TGTGCCAGCAGCCGCTCGGGAAACAATGAGCAGTTCTTC. Its translation is CASSRSGNNEQFF. Filled out from reference TRBV7-3 and TRBJ2-1, the complete variable domain reads GAGVSQTPSNKVTEKGKYVELRCDPISGHTALYWYRQSLGQGPEFLIYFQGTGAADDSGLPNDRFFAVRPEGSVSTLKIQRTERGDSAVYLCASSRSGNNEQFFGPGTRLTVL.

By its share, this clone is medium-sized. The chain carries TRBV28 and TRBJ2-7; D is ambiguous. V shed 5 bases and J shed 3 bases, with 5 bases lying between them. The CDR3 sequence is 11 residues long. From germline, CDR1 is MDHEN and CDR2 SYDVKM. The CDR3 nucleotides read TGTGCCAGCAGTCAGCTCTACGAGCAGTACTTC. Residues: CASSQLYEQYF.

CDR3 sequence reads: CASSLMDRTSYNEQFF. CDR3 in DNA: TGTGCCAGCTCTCTTATGGACCGGACTTCCTACAATGAGCAGTTCTTC. The chain has TRBV18 and TRBJ2-1, with D maybe TRBD2 (5 bases). The V and J ends lost 6 bases and 1 base respectively, with 16 bases between them. Germline values: CDR1 KGHSH, CDR2 LQKENI. This CDR3 contains 16 residues. The full variable domain, rest sourced from reference TRBV18 and TRBJ2-1, is NAGVMQNPRHLVRRRGQEARLRCSPMKGHSHVYWYRQLPEEGLKFMVYLQKENIIDESGMPKERFSAEFPKEGPSILRIQQVVRGDSAAYFCASSLMDRTSYNEQFFGPGTRLTVL.

The rearrangement uses TRBV9 and TRBJ2-1, with D maybe TRBD2 (5 bases). Germline V gives CDR1 SGDLS, CDR2 YYNGEE. The V and J ends lost 4 bases and 4 bases respectively, with 15 bases between them. This CDR3 has 15 amino acids. Here the CDR3 reads CASSPTGERYNEQFF. The CDR3 bases are TGTGCCAGCAGCCCCACCGGGGAAAGGTACAATGAGCAGTTCTTC.

J is TRBJ1-1 and V is TRBV6-4; D is unresolved. Germline CDR1 and CDR2: MRHNA and SNTAGT. CDR3 length: 13 amino acids. The V gene lost 2 bases and the J gene lost 0 bases, with 4 bases spanning the gap. DNA for the CDR3: TGTGCCAGCAGTGACGAGGTGAACACTGAAGCTTTCTTT. Its protein product is CASSDEVNTEAFF.

The V and J genes are TRBV5-1 and TRBJ2-7, with 13 bases identical to TRBD2. Trimming at V came to 4 bases and at J to 9 bases, leaving 13 bases not matched to a gene. CDR1 SGHRS and CDR2 YFSETQ come from the germline V gene. The CDR3 length is 16 residues. The CDR3 DNA reads TGCGCCAGCAGCCTGGCCGGGACTAGCGGGACCGCCGGGCAGTACTTC. Protein: CASSLAGTSGTAGQYF. Filled out from reference TRBV5-1 and TRBJ2-7, the complete variable domain reads KAGVTQTPRYLIKTRGQQVTLSCSPISGHRSVSWYQQTPGQGLQFLFEYFSETQRNKGNFPGRFSGRQFSNSRSEMNVSTLELGDSALYLCASSLAGTSGTAGQYFGPGTRLTVT.

This chain connects TRBV28 to TRBJ1-5; the D gene is possibly TRBD1 (5 bases). Germline V CDR1 and CDR2: MDHEN, SYDVKM. The CDR3 contains 16 residues. V lost 1 base to trimming and J lost 2 bases, with 12 bases between them. Here the CDR3 reads CASSLLGTPGNQPQHF. The CDR3 nucleotides are TGTGCCAGCAGTTTATTGGGGACGCCAGGCAATCAGCCCCAGCATTTT.

The gene calls are TRBV5-1 and TRBJ2-1; 11 positions match TRBD2. Germline V CDR1 and CDR2: SGHRS, YFSETQ. Germline trimming cut 5 bases from V and 5 bases from J; bases unmatched to any gene: 12. This CDR3 spans 17 amino acids. CDR3 coding DNA: TGCGCCAGCAGATACATAGCGGGAGGGCCCGCCAACAATGAGCAGTTCTTC. As protein: CASRYIAGGPANNEQFF. Variable domain in full (rest from reference TRBV5-1 and TRBJ2-1): KAGVTQTPRYLIKTRGQQVTLSCSPISGHRSVSWYQQTPGQGLQFLFEYFSETQRNKGNFPGRFSGRQFSNSRSEMNVSTLELGDSALYLCASRYIAGGPANNEQFFGPGTRLTVL.

V is TRBV7-6 and J is TRBJ2-1; 10 bases map to TRBD1. Trimming cost V 6 bases and J 1 base; bases outside gene matches: 6. CDR3 length: 16 residues. The germline gives CDR1 SGHVS, CDR2 FNYEAQ. The CDR3, as DNA: TGTGCCAGCAGTCGGGACAGGGGCGAATCCTACAATGAGCAGTTCTTC. It codes for CASSRDRGESYNEQFF.

J is TRBJ2-1 and V is TRBV2; 13 bases line up with TRBD2. CDR1 is SNHLY and CDR2 is FYNNEI in the germline V gene. V was clipped by 10 bases and J by 8 bases; unmatched bases: 5. The CDR3 sequence is 13 residues long. CDR3 sequence: CANGLAGVDEQFF. The CDR3 DNA follows: TGTGCCAATGGACTAGCGGGAGTTGATGAGCAGTTCTTC.

V is TRBV15 and J is TRBJ2-7; 10 bases map to TRBD1. Germline V CDR1 and CDR2: LNHNV, YYDKDF (reference sequence). J was trimmed by 0 bases and V by 6 bases; bases with no gene match: 2. CDR3 length equals 14 residues. CDR3 DNA: TGTGCCACCAGTTGGGACAGGGGCTCCTACGAGCAGTACTTC. Its translation: CATSWDRGSYEQYF.

Concerning this clone: The junction and the germline gene differ at one end; a read error may be behind it. The chain employs TRBV18 and TRBJ2-2; D not certain. Germline V gives CDR1 KGHSH, CDR2 LQKENI. The CDR3 runs 14 residues. In nucleotides, the CDR3 is TGTGCCAGCTCACAGTCAATGAACATCGGGGAGCTGTTTTTT. This codes for CASSQSMNIGELFF.

The gene calls are TRBV2 and TRBJ1-2; the match to TRBD1 covers 8 bases. This CDR3 region has 14 residues. Germline lookup yields CDR1 SNHLY and CDR2 FYNNEI. Germline trimming cut 1 base from V and 6 bases from J; bases unmatched to any gene: 4. CDR3 residues: CASSEEGQGHGYTF. CDR3 nucleotide sequence: TGTGCCAGCAGTGAAGAAGGACAGGGACATGGCTACACCTTC.

This chain links TRBV28 with TRBJ1-5; 7 bases are a match to TRBD1. The germline V gene encodes CDR1 MDHEN and CDR2 SYDVKM. V gave up 8 bases and J gave up 9 bases; unmatched junction bases: 13. The CDR3 extends over 14 amino acids. CDR3 nucleotide sequence: TGTGCCAGCTGTCTTTTACAGGGGCTGGCGCCCCAGCATTTT. Amino acid sequence: CASCLLQGLAPQHF.

This clone was detected only once. The V and J genes are TRBV21-1 and TRBJ2-1; TRBD1 is the table's D call and was not checked against the DNA. TRBV21-1 is assigned pseudogene status. The CDR3 sequence is 14 residues long. CDR3 sequence: CASSNRQGVNEQFF. CDR3 coding DNA: TGTGCCAGCAGCAACCGACAGGGTGTCAATGAGCAGTTCTTC.

V gene TRBV7-2 combines with J gene TRBJ2-2; 11 positions agree with TRBD2. Trimming at V came to 4 bases and at J to 6 bases, leaving 7 bases not matched to a gene. CDR3 size: 16 residues. The germline V gene has CDR1 SGHTA and CDR2 FQGNSA. For the CDR3, the DNA is TGTGCCAGCAGCTCTCGACTAGCGGGATTGTCCGGGGAGCTGTTTTTT. As protein: CASSSRLAGLSGELFF.

DNA for the CDR3: TGTGCCAGCAGCCCGCGGGAGGACGGGGAGCTGTTTTTT. Translated: CASSPREDGELFF. The V and J genes are TRBV11-2 and TRBJ2-2; 8 bases align to TRBD2. Germline loops: CDR1 SGHAT, CDR2 FQNNGV. The trim removed 5 bases at V and 7 bases at J, leaving 3 bases unmatched. This CDR3 region has 13 residues.

The genes are TRBV11-2 and TRBJ2-1; 8 positions match TRBD2. Germline V gives CDR1 SGHAT, CDR2 FQNNGV. The CDR3 is made up of 15 amino acids. J lost 4 bases, V lost 2 bases, and 4 bases had no gene match. The CDR3 sequence is CASSLSGGRYNEQFF. In nucleotides, the CDR3 is TGTGCCAGCAGCTTATCTGGCGGGAGGTACAATGAGCAGTTCTTC. Supplemented by reference TRBV11-2 and TRBJ2-1, the full variable domain reads EAGVAQSPRYKIIEKRQSVAFWCNPISGHATLYWYQQILGQGPKLLIQFQNNGVVDDSQLPKDRFSAERLKGVDSTLKIQPAKLEDSAVYLCASSLSGGRYNEQFFGPGTRLTVL.

The chain carries TRBV2 and TRBJ2-7; weak D call: TRBD2 (6 bases). The V gene lost 7 bases and the J gene lost 1 base, with 17 bases spanning the gap. Germline CDR1 SNHLY, CDR2 FYNNEI. This CDR3 has 15 amino acids. DNA for the CDR3: TGTGCCAGCACCCCCCCAGGAGGGAGTTCCTACGAGCAGTACTTC. It codes for CASTPPGGSSYEQYF.

This sequence joins TRBV4-3 and TRBJ2-5, with 12 nucleotides matching TRBD1. The CDR3 has 16 residues. The V gene end was trimmed by 0 bases and the J gene end by 5 bases; junction bases not matched to a gene: 4. The germline V gene encodes CDR1 LGHNA and CDR2 YSLEER. CDR3 protein: CASSQEGTGGGETQYF. CDR3 DNA sequence: TGCGCCAGCAGCCAAGAAGGGACAGGGGGCGGGGAGACCCAGTACTTC.

The rearrangement links TRBV18 to TRBJ1-5, with no clear D. Trimming stripped 3 bases from V and 7 bases from J, with 10 bases between. Germline CDR1 is KGHSH and CDR2 is LQKENI. This CDR3 comprises 13 residues. In DNA form, the CDR3 reads TGTGCCAGCTCACCTGGGGTGGTACAGCCCCAGCATTTT. It is translated as CASSPGVVQPQHF.